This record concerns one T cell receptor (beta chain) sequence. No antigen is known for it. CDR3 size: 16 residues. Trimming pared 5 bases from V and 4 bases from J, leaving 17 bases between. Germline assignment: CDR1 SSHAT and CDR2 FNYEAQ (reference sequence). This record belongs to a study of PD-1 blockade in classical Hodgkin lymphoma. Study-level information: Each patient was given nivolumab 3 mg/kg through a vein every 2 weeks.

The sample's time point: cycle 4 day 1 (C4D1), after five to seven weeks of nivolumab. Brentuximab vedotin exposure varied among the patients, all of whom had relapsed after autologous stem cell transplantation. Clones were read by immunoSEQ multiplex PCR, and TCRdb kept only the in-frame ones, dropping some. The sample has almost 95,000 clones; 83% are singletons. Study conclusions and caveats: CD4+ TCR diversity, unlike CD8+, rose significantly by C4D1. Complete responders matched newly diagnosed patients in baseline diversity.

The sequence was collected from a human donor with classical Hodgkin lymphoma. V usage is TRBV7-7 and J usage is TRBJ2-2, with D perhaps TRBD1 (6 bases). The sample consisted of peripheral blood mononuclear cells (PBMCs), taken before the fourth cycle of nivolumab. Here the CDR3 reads CASSPSGTGFTGELFF. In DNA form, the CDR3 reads TGTGCCAGCAGCCCGAGTGGCACAGGGTTCACCGGGGAGCTGTTTTTT.